The 23 T cell receptor beta chains below come from one sample, sequenced in a study of blood T cell repertoires in COVID-19 (dated by TCRdb to 2020 to 2021). The library was prepared using the immunoSEQ multiplex PCR assay. TCRdb provides this immuneACCESS table in a form limited to in-frame rearrangements. Some clones are lacking; in checked studies, under half of them reflect an unresolved V gene, and why the rest are absent is not known. This sample holds about 180,000 clones; around 85% were observed only once. Of the sample, around 9.8% falls within the top ten clones. The sample was peripheral blood. These receptors all stem from a woman of 80 years or more with acute or convalescent COVID-19.

The rearrangement links TRBV6-6 to TRBJ1-2; 8 bases are shared with TRBD1. Unmatched junction bases numbered 7, after V lost 2 bases and J lost 8 bases. The germline V gene has CDR1 MNHNY and CDR2 SVGAGI (reference sequence). The CDR3 is 14 residues long. CDR3 amino acids: CASSYPGQGGGYTF. CDR3 nucleotide sequence: TGTGCCAGCAGTTACCCTGGACAGGGTGGCGGCTACACCTTC.

The chain couples TRBV30 to TRBJ1-1; D is uncertain. CDR3 length: 12 amino acids. Trimming left V 2 bases short and J 8 bases short, with 12 bases between. Germline CDR1 reads GTSNPN; CDR2 reads SVGIG (reference sequence). The CDR3 loop reads CAWSSDFSEAFF. DNA for the CDR3: TGTGCCTGGAGTTCGGACTTTTCCGAAGCTTTCTTT.

This clone was observed once. CDR3 in amino acids: CASSLYGSRRGGTQYF. DNA for the CDR3: TGTGCCAGCAGCCTTTACGGGAGCCGAAGGGGGGGGACCCAGTACTTC. J is TRBJ2-5 and V is TRBV3-1 (or the pseudogene TRBV3-2), with D possibly matching TRBD2 (7 bases). CDR1 is LGHDT and CDR2 is YNNKEL in the germline V gene (reference sequence). Trimming took 4 bases from V and 7 from J, leaving 22 bases between them. The CDR3 consists of 16 residues.

The rearrangement links TRBV4-3 to TRBJ2-3, with 8 bases that match TRBD2. CDR3 length: 17 residues. The ends lost 0 bases at V and 4 bases at J; junction bases unmatched: 9. Germline V gene lookup returns CDR1 LGHNA and CDR2 YSLEER. Here the CDR3 reads CASSQEGRRGVADTQYF. CDR3 sequence (DNA): TGCGCCAGCAGCCAAGAGGGAAGGCGGGGGGTCGCAGATACGCAGTATTTT.

The chain combines TRBV25-1 with TRBJ1-1; no clear D. This CDR3 spans 14 amino acids. The V and J ends lost 2 bases and 0 bases respectively, with 7 bases between them. The germline V gene has CDR1 MGHDK and CDR2 SYGVNS. The CDR3 reads CASSEDEMNTEAFF. The CDR3 DNA follows: TGTGCCAGCAGTGAAGATGAGATGAACACTGAAGCTTTCTTT. Based on the CDR3 plus reference TRBV25-1 and TRBJ1-1, the full variable domain is EADIYQTPRYLVIGTGKKITLECSQTMGHDKMYWYQQDPGMELHLIHYSYGVNSTEKGDLSSESTVSRIRTEHFPLTLESARPSHTSQYLCASSEDEMNTEAFFGQGTRLTVV.

V and J are TRBV19 and TRBJ2-7, with TRBD2 matching over 9 bases. V gave up 8 bases and J gave up 6 bases; unmatched junction bases: 14. Germline-derived CDR1 and CDR2 are LNHDA and SQIVND (reference sequence). This CDR3 has 15 amino acids. The CDR3 protein is CASAVPLREGGEQYF. The CDR3 bases are TGTGCCAGTGCCGTGCCTTTGCGGGAGGGCGGCGAGCAGTACTTC.

V and J are TRBV9 and TRBJ1-3, with D possibly TRBD1 on 6 matching bases. This CDR3 contains 14 residues. Per germline, CDR1 SGDLS and CDR2 YYNGEE. The V end lost 6 bases, the J end lost 0 bases, and 10 bases lay between the germline ends. The CDR3 region is CASNQGSSGNTIYF. Written as DNA, the CDR3 is TGTGCCAGCAATCAGGGGAGCTCTGGAAACACCATATATTTT. The complete variable domain, with remaining parts taken from reference TRBV9 and TRBJ1-3, reads DSGVTQTPKHLITATGQRVTLRCSPRSGDLSVYWYQQSLDQGLQFLIQYYNGEERAKGNILERFSAQQFPDLHSELNLSSLELGDSALYFCASNQGSSGNTIYFGEGSWLTVV.

This rearrangement joins TRBV25-1 to TRBJ2-5; weak D call: TRBD2 (5 bases). V was clipped by 11 bases and J by 5 bases, with 27 bases between them. This CDR3 has 16 amino acids. Germline assignment: CDR1 MGHDK and CDR2 SYGVNS. For the CDR3, the DNA is TGTGCCGGACCTTTGAGAGGGTCTGGTATCGGTGAGACCCAGTACTTC. Translating gives CAGPLRGSGIGETQYF.

This clone was observed once. The chain is built from TRBV5-6 and TRBJ2-5, with 7 bases lining up with TRBD2. This CDR3 comprises 14 residues. Per germline, CDR1 SGHDT and CDR2 YYEEEE. V was clipped by 5 bases and J by 2 bases; unmatched bases: 6. CDR3 sequence: CASSTLALQETQYF. The CDR3 region has the DNA TGTGCCAGCAGTACACTAGCGCTACAAGAGACCCAGTACTTC. Complete variable domain (other parts from reference TRBV5-6 and TRBJ2-5): DAGVTQSPTHLIKTRGQQVTLRCSPKSGHDTVSWYQQALGQGPQFIFQYYEEEERQRGNFPDRFSGHQFPNYSSELNVNALLLGDSALYLCASSTLALQETQYFGPGTRLLVL.

The chain couples TRBV9 to TRBJ2-1; 7 bases align to TRBD2. CDR3 size: 15 residues. Germline V gene lookup returns CDR1 SGDLS and CDR2 YYNGEE. With 4 bases clipped from V and 6 bases from J, the junction kept 10 bases outside the gene matches. The DNA of the CDR3 is TGTGCCAGCAGCCTATTGGGAGGCGGGGGCAATGAGCAGTTCTTC. Its translation is CASSLLGGGGNEQFF.

J is TRBJ2-1 and V is TRBV6-2 or TRBV6-3; TRBD2 agrees at 10 bases. V dropped 0 bases and J dropped 8; count of bases not matched to a gene: 4. The CDR3 covers 15 residues. Germline V CDR1 and CDR2: MNHEY, SVGEGT. The CDR3 region is CASSYSLAGAHEQFF. CDR3 DNA sequence: TGTGCCAGCAGTTACTCGCTAGCGGGGGCCCATGAGCAGTTCTTC.

This clone was detected a few times. V and J are TRBV14 and TRBJ2-7; D remains unclear. V lost 1 base and J lost 5, with 6 bases in between. The CDR3 extends over 12 amino acids. CDR1 is SGHDN, CDR2 FVKESK, per germline. The CDR3: CASSQVADEQYF. The CDR3 bases are TGTGCCAGCAGCCAAGTGGCCGACGAGCAGTACTTC.

The J gene is TRBJ2-1, the V gene TRBV3-1 (or the pseudogene TRBV3-2); 7 bases are shared with TRBD1. Germline V gene lookup returns CDR1 LGHDT and CDR2 YNNKEL (reference sequence). There are 15 residues in the CDR3. Losses at the gene ends were 4 bases for V and 9 bases for J; bases not matched to a gene: 12. The CDR3 DNA reads TGTGCCAGCAGCCTCGGGACAGTCCGAGGATTTGAGCAGTTCTTC. This codes for CASSLGTVRGFEQFF.

The gene calls are TRBV30 and TRBJ2-3, with TRBD2 matching over 10 bases. The CDR3 length is 17 residues. V shed 1 base and J 8 bases; nucleotides not matched to a gene: 15. Germline V gene lookup returns CDR1 GTSNPN and CDR2 SVGIG (reference sequence). The CDR3 is CAWSELPISGRLSTQYF. CDR3 nucleotides: TGTGCCTGGAGTGAACTCCCGATTAGCGGGAGGCTTAGTACGCAGTATTTT. The full variable domain, in which reference TRBV30 and TRBJ2-3 provide the parts outside the CDR3, is SQTIHQWPATLVQPVGSPLSLECTVEGTSNPNLYWYRQAAGRGLQLLFYSVGIGQISSEVPQNLSASRPQDRQFILSSKKLLLSDSGFYLCAWSELPISGRLSTQYFGPGTRLTVL.

CDR3 DNA sequence: TGTGCCTGGAGGAATTTTCCGGGACAGAAGCTCCACTTT. It codes for CAWRNFPGQKLHF. The rearrangement uses TRBV30 and TRBJ1-6; 7 nucleotides align to TRBD1. The CDR3 length is 13 residues. Losses at the gene ends were 3 bases for V and 16 bases for J; bases not matched to a gene: 12. Germline V gene sequence: CDR1 GTSNPN, CDR2 SVGIG (reference sequence).

The chain recombines TRBV3-1 (or the pseudogene TRBV3-2) with TRBJ2-3; the match to TRBD1 covers 9 bases. The CDR3 spans 16 residues. CDR1 is LGHDT, CDR2 YNNKEL, per germline (reference sequence). The V segment lost 3 bases and the J segment 5 bases; nucleotides outside the gene matches: 9. In nucleotides, the CDR3 is TGTGCCAGCAGCCAGACCGGGACAGGGAAGGGAGATACGCAGTATTTT. Encoded protein: CASSQTGTGKGDTQYF.

J is TRBJ2-3 and V is TRBV10-2; no clear D gene. Trimming left V 6 bases short and J 6 bases short, with 7 bases between. The CDR3 is made up of 11 amino acids. Germline V gene lookup returns CDR1 WSHSY and CDR2 SAAADI. CDR3: CASSPRDTQYF. For the CDR3, the DNA is TGCGCCAGCAGCCCTCGGGATACGCAGTATTTT.

The V gene is TRBV10-2, the J gene TRBJ1-4; 9 bases map to TRBD1. Germline values: CDR1 WSHSY, CDR2 SAAADI. The CDR3 has 13 amino acids. J gave up 8 bases and V 6 bases, and 4 bases lay outside the gene matches. This CDR3 is CASRDRGGEKLFF. Here the CDR3 DNA reads TGCGCCAGCAGGGACAGGGGTGGGGAAAAACTGTTTTTT.

The V call is TRBV28, the J call TRBJ2-1, with D possibly TRBD2 on 5 matching bases. The germline V and J ends were trimmed by 7 bases and 9 bases, with 19 bases remaining between them. The CDR3 covers 14 residues. Germline V gene sequence: CDR1 MDHEN, CDR2 SYDVKM. The CDR3 region is CASIPGSPQREQFF. The DNA of the CDR3 is TGTGCCAGCATTCCGGGATCCCCACAGCGTGAGCAGTTCTTC.

The chain combines TRBV3-1 (or the pseudogene TRBV3-2) with TRBJ2-6, with 9 nucleotides matching TRBD1. Germline V gene data show CDR1 as LGHDT and CDR2 as YNNKEL (reference sequence). The CDR3 is 17 residues long. Trimming at V came to 3 bases and at J to 4 bases, leaving 7 bases not matched to a gene. The CDR3 reads CASSQHRGRQGANVLTF. The CDR3, as DNA: TGTGCCAGCAGCCAGCACAGGGGGCGCCAGGGGGCCAACGTCCTGACTTTC.

The chain carries TRBV2 and TRBJ2-3; unclear D gene. CDR3 length equals 12 residues. CDR1 and CDR2 (germline): SNHLY, FYNNEI. Trimming removed 5 bases from V and 2 bases from J, with 5 bases in between. CDR3 sequence (DNA): TGTGCCAGCAGTTTAATCACAGATACGCAGTATTTT. Encoded protein: CASSLITDTQYF.

J is TRBJ2-3 and V is TRBV9; the match to TRBD2 covers 11 bases. With V trimmed by 4 bases and J by 4 bases, 17 bases remained unmatched. CDR1 and CDR2 (germline): SGDLS, YYNGEE. This CDR3 contains 19 residues. The CDR3 here is CASSSPSPGLAGGADTQYF. The CDR3 bases are TGTGCCAGCAGCTCGCCCTCACCCGGGCTAGCGGGAGGAGCAGATACGCAGTATTTT.

The chain couples TRBV7-3 to TRBJ1-1, with D hard to call. V lost 3 bases, J lost 6 bases, and 11 bases lay in between. There are 13 residues in the CDR3. Germline CDR1 is SGHTA and CDR2 is FQGTGA. For the CDR3, the DNA is TGTGCCAGCAGCTTGGTCGGAGGTCCTGAAGCTTTCTTT. Protein: CASSLVGGPEAFF.